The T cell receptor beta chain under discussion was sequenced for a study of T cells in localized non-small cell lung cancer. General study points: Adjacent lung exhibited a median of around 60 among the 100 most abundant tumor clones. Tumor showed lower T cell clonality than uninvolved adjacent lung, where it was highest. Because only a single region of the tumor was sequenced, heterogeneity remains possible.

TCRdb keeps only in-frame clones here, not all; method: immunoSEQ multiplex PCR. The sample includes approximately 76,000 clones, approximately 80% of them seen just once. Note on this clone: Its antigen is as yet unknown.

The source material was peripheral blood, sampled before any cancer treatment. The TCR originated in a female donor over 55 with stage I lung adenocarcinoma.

The CDR3 DNA sequence: TGTGCCAGCAGCCAAGACGGAAGGGAGATCAATGAGCAGTTCTTC. Its translation: CASSQDGREINEQFF. The V gene is TRBV4-2, the J gene TRBJ2-1, with a weak D call TRBD2 (5 bases). Trimming pared 0 bases from V and 6 bases from J, leaving 12 bases between. The length of the CDR3 is 15 residues. Germline assignment: CDR1 LGHNA and CDR2 YNFKEQ.